Following are 5 T cell receptor beta chains from one sample sequenced in a study of control samples from healthy donors and cancer patients. Measured with immunoSEQ multiplex PCR; TCRdb has only the in-frame clones, and not every one. The sample yields 400,000 to 500,000 clones, 90% seen once. The specimen was PBMCs. These TCRs come from a man between 40 and 49 years old with head and neck cancer.

The chain is built from TRBV27 and TRBJ1-4, with 10 bases that match TRBD1. CDR3 length equals 15 residues. The ends lost 3 bases at V and 7 bases at J; junction bases unmatched: 5. Per germline, CDR1 MNHEY and CDR2 SMNVEV (reference sequence). In DNA, the CDR3 is TGTGCCAGCAGTTTCCGGGACAGGGGTGGTGAAAAACTGTTTTTT. Translation: CASSFRDRGGEKLFF. Full variable domain (rest looked up from reference TRBV27 and TRBJ1-4): EAQVTQNPRYLITVTGKKLTVTCSQNMNHEYMSWYRQDPGLGLRQIYYSMNVEVTDKGDVPEGYKVSRKEKRNFPLILESPSPNQTSLYFCASSFRDRGGEKLFFGSGTQLSVL.

The chain employs TRBV7-9 and TRBJ2-2, with no clear D. The V gene lost 4 bases and the J gene lost 2 bases, with 8 bases spanning the gap. CDR1 is SEHNR, CDR2 FQNEAQ, per germline (reference sequence). This CDR3 is 14 amino acids long. In DNA form, the CDR3 reads TGTGCCAGCAGCTCATACAGTAACACCGGGGAGCTGTTTTTT. As protein: CASSSYSNTGELFF. Variable domain in full (rest from reference TRBV7-9 and TRBJ2-2): DTGVSQNPRHKITKRGQNVTFRCDPISEHNRLYWYRQTLGQGPEFLTYFQNEAQLEKSRLLSDRFSAERPKGSFSTLEIQRTEQGDSAMYLCASSSYSNTGELFFGEGSRLTVL.

In this sample, this clone turned up a few times. V usage is TRBV28 and J usage is TRBJ1-5; TRBD1 matches at 10 bases. Germline-derived CDR1 and CDR2 are MDHEN and SYDVKM. J was trimmed by 7 bases and V by 5 bases; bases with no gene match: 5. CDR3 length: 14 amino acids. The CDR3: CASSDRGRYQPQHF. The CDR3 DNA follows: TGTGCCAGCAGTGACAGGGGGCGATACCAGCCCCAGCATTTT.

This sequence joins TRBV28 and TRBJ1-2; D gene uncertain. Germline V gene lookup returns CDR1 MDHEN and CDR2 SYDVKM. Trimming pared 3 bases from V and 9 bases from J, leaving 17 bases between. This CDR3 spans 14 amino acids. This chain's CDR3 is CASSFLDLPGSYTF. The DNA for the CDR3 is TGTGCCAGCAGTTTCCTGGACCTGCCCGGGAGCTACACCTTC.

In this sample, this clone turned up a few times. The chain is built from TRBV30 and TRBJ1-1; D gene uncertain. Germline V CDR1 and CDR2: GTSNPN, SVGIG (reference sequence). The V and J ends lost 4 bases and 8 bases respectively, with 14 bases between them. This CDR3 spans 12 amino acids. CDR3 bases: TGTGCCTGGATGGCGACCCCACCCGAAGCTTTCTTT. This translates into CAWMATPPEAFF.